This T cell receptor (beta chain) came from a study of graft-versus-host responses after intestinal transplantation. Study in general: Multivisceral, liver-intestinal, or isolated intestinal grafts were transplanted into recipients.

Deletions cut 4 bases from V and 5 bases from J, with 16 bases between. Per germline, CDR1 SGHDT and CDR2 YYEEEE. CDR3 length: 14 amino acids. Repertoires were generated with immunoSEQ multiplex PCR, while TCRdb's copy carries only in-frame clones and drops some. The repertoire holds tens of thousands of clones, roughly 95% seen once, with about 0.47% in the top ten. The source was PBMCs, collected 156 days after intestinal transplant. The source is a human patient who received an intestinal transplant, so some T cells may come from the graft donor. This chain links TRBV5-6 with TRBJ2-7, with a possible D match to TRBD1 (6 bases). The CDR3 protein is CASSPVGAEDEQYF. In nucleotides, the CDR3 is TGTGCCAGCAGCCCGGTGGGGGCGGAGGACGAGCAGTACTTC.